The next 13 T cell receptor beta chains were all read from a single sample in a study of identifying expanded T cells in peripheral blood. Measured with immunoSEQ multiplex PCR; TCRdb has only the in-frame clones, and not every one. The repertoire consists of 50,000 to 60,000 clones, with under 85% occurring once and the leading ten covering under 20%. The material sequenced was blood. These receptors came from a person aged 18 to 75 in good health.

The J gene is TRBJ1-5, the V gene TRBV2, with 7 nucleotides matching TRBD1. The CDR3 consists of 14 residues. Germline V gives CDR1 SNHLY, CDR2 FYNNEI. J lost 7 bases, V lost 5 bases, and 8 bases had no gene match. CDR3 in amino acids: CASSSDRVRQPQHF. The CDR3 DNA sequence: TGTGCCAGCAGTTCAGACAGGGTTCGGCAGCCCCAGCATTTT.

This clone has more than one count but fewer than ten. V gene TRBV5-4 combines with J gene TRBJ2-3; TRBD2 agrees at 10 bases. The length of the CDR3 is 17 residues. From germline, CDR1 is SGHNT and CDR2 YYREEE (reference sequence). Trimming cost V 3 bases and J 0 bases; bases outside gene matches: 7. CDR3 nucleotide sequence: TGTGCCAGCAGCTCACCACTAGCGGGGACAAGCACAGATACGCAGTATTTT. Protein sequence: CASSSPLAGTSTDTQYF.

The rearrangement joins TRBV5-1 to TRBJ2-2; either TRBD1 or TRBD2 may fit D (5 bases each). Germline values: CDR1 SGHRS, CDR2 YFSETQ. This CDR3 contains 14 residues. V was trimmed by 0 bases and J by 4 bases, leaving 7 bases between them. The CDR3, as DNA: TGCGCCAGCAGCTTGGGGGGACCCACCGGGGAGCTGTTTTTT. Amino acid sequence: CASSLGGPTGELFF.

This clone was recorded once. This chain connects TRBV30 to TRBJ1-1, with D unresolved. Germline V lookup: CDR1 GTSNPN, CDR2 SVGIG (reference sequence). Deletions cut 4 bases from V and 1 base from J, with 13 bases between. This CDR3 has 14 residues. The CDR3 here is CAWKERAANTEAFF. The CDR3, as DNA: TGTGCCTGGAAAGAGAGGGCTGCGAACACTGAAGCTTTCTTT.

This chain links TRBV5-4 with TRBJ2-5; 7 nucleotides agree with TRBD1. Germline V CDR1 and CDR2: SGHNT, YYREEE (reference sequence). With 4 bases clipped from V and 1 base from J, the junction kept 7 bases outside the gene matches. This CDR3 has 15 amino acids. Here the CDR3 reads CASSPQQGTQETQYF. The CDR3 DNA is TGTGCCAGCAGCCCCCAACAGGGGACCCAAGAGACCCAGTACTTC.

This chain uses TRBV19 with TRBJ2-2; a weak D match, TRBD2 (6 bases). V was cut by 7 bases and J by 3 bases, with 15 bases left in between. Germline V gene sequence: CDR1 LNHDA, CDR2 SQIVND (reference sequence). This CDR3 comprises 15 residues. The CDR3 sequence: CASINPGLYTGELFF. DNA of the CDR3: TGTGCCAGTATTAATCCGGGACTGTACACCGGGGAGCTGTTTTTT.

The genes are TRBV11-1 and TRBJ2-5; TRBD2 agrees at 7 bases. The CDR3 covers 15 residues. Germline loops: CDR1 SGHAT, CDR2 FQDESV (reference sequence). The V segment lost 5 bases and the J segment 1 base; nucleotides outside the gene matches: 7. CDR3 nucleotides: TGTGCCAGCAGCATTAGACTAGCCCCCCAAGAGACCCAGTACTTC. This codes for CASSIRLAPQETQYF.

The chain couples TRBV2 to TRBJ2-4; TRBD1 agrees at 8 bases. V was pared by 6 bases and J by 0 bases, with 7 bases of the junction left unmatched. CDR3 length: 16 residues. Looked up from germline, CDR1 is SNHLY and CDR2 is FYNNEI. The CDR3 loop is CASRGMTGVAKNIQYF. The CDR3 nucleotides read TGTGCCAGCAGAGGGATGACAGGGGTAGCCAAAAACATTCAGTACTTC. Combining the CDR3 with reference TRBV2 and TRBJ2-4 gives the whole variable domain EPEVTQTPSHQVTQMGQEVILRCVPISNHLYFYWYRQILGQKVEFLVSFYNNEISEKSEIFDDQFSVERPDGSNFTLKIRSTKLEDSAMYFCASRGMTGVAKNIQYFGAGTRLSVL.

This chain uses TRBV4-1 with TRBJ2-3; the D gene is possibly TRBD2 (5 bases). V lost 3 bases and J lost 6, with 16 bases in between. The germline V gene encodes CDR1 MGHRA and CDR2 YSYEKL. The CDR3 totals 15 residues. This CDR3 reads CASSQDHGLRDTQYF. The CDR3 bases are TGCGCCAGCAGCCAGGATCATGGACTGCGGGATACGCAGTATTTT.

J is TRBJ2-4 and V is TRBV9; D gene unclear. The CDR3 spans 15 residues. Deletions cut 4 bases from V and 1 base from J, with 12 bases between. Germline V CDR1 and CDR2: SGDLS, YYNGEE. The CDR3 DNA is TGTGCCAGCAGCCTTTCATCCGCGGCCAAAAACATTCAGTACTTC. Protein sequence: CASSLSSAAKNIQYF.

J is TRBJ2-2 and V is TRBV6-5; D is uncertain. The V gene's germline CDR1 is MNHEY and CDR2 SVGAGI. With 6 bases removed from V and 5 bases from J, the gap between germline ends came to 13 bases. The CDR3 is made up of 14 amino acids. CDR3 region: CASRRTRGTGELFF. CDR3 nucleotides: TGTGCCAGCAGGCGGACCCGTGGAACCGGGGAGCTGTTTTTT.

This clone has a handful of counts. The chain uses TRBV5-6 and TRBJ2-7, with D maybe TRBD1 (6 bases). Trimming cost V 2 bases and J 1 base, with 16 bases left between them. In germline, CDR1 is SGHDT, CDR2 YYEEEE. This CDR3 is 16 amino acids long. The CDR3 is CASSLPRGGGSYEQYF. DNA of the CDR3: TGTGCCAGCAGCTTACCCAGGGGTGGGGGATCCTACGAGCAGTACTTC.

The rearrangement joins TRBV10-2 to TRBJ2-7; 7 bases map to TRBD1. Germline V CDR1 and CDR2: WSHSY, SAAADI. V dropped 6 bases and J dropped 2; count of bases not matched to a gene: 4. This CDR3 region has 13 residues. The CDR3 DNA sequence: TGCGCCAGCAGGGGGGACAGTACCTACGAGCAGTACTTC. Its protein product is CASRGDSTYEQYF.